The clone carrying this T cell receptor (beta chain) was picked up a small number of times. This sample stems from a study of regulatory T cells in long-lasting Graves disease. At the level of the study: Newly diagnosed Graves' patients had under 3 months of antithyroid drugs.

Both iRepertoire HTBI primers and Arm-PCR of CDR3 regions were used to build the TCR beta libraries. TCRdb itself ran the multiplex PCR reads through MiXCR, one entry per CDR3 protein. The profile shows about 370,000 distinct CDR3 sequences, around 16% of them singletons. Time point here: newly diagnosed GD, antithyroid drugs for less than 3 months. After RNA was extracted from PBMCs, the TCR library was made from it. Patients met American Thyroid Association criteria for Graves' disease. The authors drew patients from an endocrinology department in Xi'an, China. CDR3 length equals 14 residues. V lost 4 bases, J lost 8 bases, and 4 bases stayed unmatched. CDR1 is KGHSH, CDR2 LQKENI, per germline.

The sample was peripheral blood mononuclear cells (PBMCs), taken at new diagnosis, from a patient treated with antithyroid drugs. The chain has TRBV18 and TRBJ1-6; 8 nucleotides match TRBD1. This sequence was found in a female donor with Graves disease. CDR3 in amino acids: CASSQQGEDSPLHF. CDR3 nucleotides: TGTGCCAGCTCACAACAGGGGGAGGATTCACCCCTCCACTTT.